These T cell receptor beta chains were read from a single sample in a study of blood T cell repertoires in COVID-19. Some clones are missing from TCRdb's copy, which holds only in-frame ones; the method was immunoSEQ multiplex PCR. The table lists 300,000 to 450,000 clones, about nine tenths of them singletons. Sequences were obtained from peripheral blood. All receptors come from a woman aged 55-75 years with COVID-19, enrolled during active disease. Each CDR3 is given with its conserved first and last residue. Each record gives: V gene, J gene, D gene, clone size, CDR3 protein, CDR3 DNA. D genes are given only for firm matches. Clone size is stated in some rows and not others, as once, few, many or a class when expanded.

V gene: TRBV5-1
J gene: TRBJ2-7
D gene: NA
clone size: once
CDR3 protein: CASSFDGGYDEQYF
CDR3 DNA: TGCGCCAGCAGCTTCGATGGGGGCTACGACGAGCAGTACTTC

V gene: TRBV19
J gene: TRBJ1-1
D gene: NA
clone size: NA
CDR3 protein: CASGQPINTEAFF
CDR3 DNA: TGTGCCAGTGGACAGCCGATCAACACTGAAGCTTTCTTT

V gene: TRBV5-1
J gene: TRBJ2-2
D gene: TRBD1
clone size: NA
CDR3 protein: CASSTQGWTGELFF
CDR3 DNA: TGCGCCAGCAGCACACAGGGGTGGACCGGGGAGCTGTTTTTT

V gene: TRBV10-2
J gene: TRBJ2-4
D gene: TRBD2
clone size: NA
CDR3 protein: CASSVSGGTKNIQYF
CDR3 DNA: TGCGCCAGCAGTGTGAGCGGGGGGACCAAAAACATTCAGTACTTC

V gene: TRBV11-2
J gene: TRBJ2-7
D gene: TRBD2
clone size: NA
CDR3 protein: CASSFSGGLSYEQYF
CDR3 DNA: TGTGCCAGCAGCTTTAGCGGGGGGCTCTCCTACGAGCAGTACTTC

V gene: TRBV7-2
J gene: TRBJ1-2
D gene: NA
clone size: NA
CDR3 protein: CASSLVGAIFLGYTF
CDR3 DNA: TGTGCCAGCAGCTTAGTGGGGGCAATCTTCCTAGGCTACACCTTC

V gene: TRBV6-5
J gene: TRBJ2-1
D gene: TRBD2
clone size: NA
CDR3 protein: CASSFTSGGARNEQFF
CDR3 DNA: TGTGCCAGCAGTTTCACTAGCGGGGGGGCAAGAAATGAGCAGTTCTTC

V gene: TRBV5-1
J gene: TRBJ1-1
D gene: NA
clone size: NA
CDR3 protein: CASSLGAPRAEAFF
CDR3 DNA: TGCGCCAGCAGCTTGGGGGCCCCGAGGGCTGAAGCTTTCTTT

V gene: TRBV28
J gene: TRBJ2-3
D gene: TRBD1
clone size: NA
CDR3 protein: CASSSHRGPDTQYF
CDR3 DNA: TGTGCCAGCAGTTCGCACAGGGGCCCAGATACGCAGTATTTT

V gene: TRBV7-9
J gene: TRBJ1-2
D gene: NA
clone size: NA
CDR3 protein: CASSLLDYGYTF
CDR3 DNA: TGTGCCAGCAGCTTGCTAGACTATGGCTACACCTTC

V gene: TRBV5-1
J gene: TRBJ2-5
D gene: TRBD2
clone size: NA
CDR3 protein: CASSLSGAGETQYF
CDR3 DNA: TGCGCCAGCAGCTTAAGCGGGGCAGGGGAGACCCAGTACTTC

V gene: TRBV5-1
J gene: TRBJ1-6
D gene: NA
clone size: NA
CDR3 protein: CASSLGNRNSPLHF
CDR3 DNA: TGCGCCAGCAGCTTAGGGAACAGGAATTCACCCCTCCACTTT

V gene: TRBV21-1
J gene: TRBJ2-7
D gene: NA
clone size: NA
CDR3 protein: CASSKGGLAGDSSYEQYF
CDR3 DNA: TGTGCCAGCAGCAAGGGAGGACTAGCGGGGGATAGCTCCTACGAGCAGTACTTC

V gene: TRBV7-9
J gene: TRBJ2-3
D gene: TRBD1
clone size: NA
CDR3 protein: CASSQASGGGSTDTQYF
CDR3 DNA: TGTGCCAGCAGTCAAGCGTCAGGGGGTGGGAGCACAGATACGCAGTATTTT

V gene: TRBV18
J gene: TRBJ1-1
D gene: TRBD1
clone size: once
CDR3 protein: CASSSTGVTEAFF
CDR3 DNA: TGTGCCAGCTCTTCGACAGGGGTTACTGAAGCTTTCTTT

V gene: TRBV28
J gene: TRBJ2-3
D gene: TRBD2
clone size: NA
CDR3 protein: CASSLLLAGGLADTQYF
CDR3 DNA: TGTGCCAGCAGTTTACTCCTAGCGGGGGGGTTGGCAGATACGCAGTATTTT

V gene: TRBV14
J gene: TRBJ1-1
D gene: NA
clone size: NA
CDR3 protein: CASSPLRGDVRTEAFF
CDR3 DNA: TGTGCCAGCAGTCCACTTCGGGGAGATGTGAGAACTGAAGCTTTCTTT

V gene: TRBV5-1
J gene: TRBJ1-4
D gene: NA
clone size: NA
CDR3 protein: CASSFGGGSNEKLFF
CDR3 DNA: TGCGCCAGCAGCTTTGGCGGGGGCTCTAATGAAAAACTGTTTTTT

V gene: TRBV11-2
J gene: TRBJ1-2
D gene: TRBD1
clone size: once
CDR3 protein: CASSLEEGARNGYTF
CDR3 DNA: TGTGCCAGCAGCTTAGAGGAGGGGGCGCGTAATGGCTACACCTTC

V gene: TRBV15
J gene: TRBJ2-3
D gene: NA
clone size: NA
CDR3 protein: CATSRVGSYTDTQYF
CDR3 DNA: TGTGCCACCAGCAGAGTGGGGAGTTACACAGATACGCAGTATTTT

V gene: TRBV5-1
J gene: TRBJ2-3
D gene: NA
clone size: once
CDR3 protein: CASSLTVATDTQYF
CDR3 DNA: TGCGCCAGCAGCTTAACAGTAGCGACAGATACGCAGTATTTT

V gene: TRBV6-5
J gene: TRBJ1-2
D gene: NA
clone size: once
CDR3 protein: CASSYSTAGINYGYTF
CDR3 DNA: TGTGCCAGCAGTTACTCGACGGCGGGGATCAACTATGGCTACACCTTC

V gene: TRBV3-1/TRBV3-2
J gene: TRBJ1-2
D gene: NA
clone size: NA
CDR3 protein: CASSHQAQSGYTF
CDR3 DNA: TGTGCCAGCAGCCACCAGGCACAATCTGGCTACACCTTC

V gene: TRBV5-1
J gene: TRBJ1-2
D gene: TRBD1
clone size: NA
CDR3 protein: CASGQGATVQYGYTF
CDR3 DNA: TGCGCCAGCGGACAGGGGGCAACCGTTCAATATGGCTACACCTTC

V gene: TRBV24-1
J gene: TRBJ2-3
D gene: TRBD1
clone size: NA
CDR3 protein: CATSDQGTATDTQYF
CDR3 DNA: TGTGCCACCAGTGACCAGGGGACAGCCACAGATACGCAGTATTTT

V gene: TRBV28
J gene: TRBJ1-1
D gene: NA
clone size: NA
CDR3 protein: CAITPLGIAGGGEAFF
CDR3 DNA: TGTGCCATCACCCCTTTGGGTATAGCCGGCGGCGGGGAAGCTTTCTTT

V gene: TRBV3-1/TRBV3-2
J gene: TRBJ2-5
D gene: TRBD2
clone size: NA
CDR3 protein: CASSHLAGQKETQYF
CDR3 DNA: TGTGCCAGCAGCCACCTAGCGGGGCAAAAAGAGACCCAGTACTTC

V gene: TRBV28
J gene: TRBJ2-5
D gene: NA
clone size: NA
CDR3 protein: CASRPLGVQETQYF
CDR3 DNA: TGTGCCAGCAGACCCCTAGGAGTGCAAGAGACCCAGTACTTC

V gene: TRBV28
J gene: TRBJ2-7
D gene: NA
clone size: NA
CDR3 protein: CASTPVGGKLGMIHEQYF
CDR3 DNA: TGTGCCAGCACCCCGGTGGGGGGTAAACTGGGTATGATCCACGAGCAGTACTTC

V gene: TRBV6-5
J gene: TRBJ1-6
D gene: NA
clone size: NA
CDR3 protein: CASSLERNSPLHF
CDR3 DNA: TGTGCCAGCAGTCTTGAGAGAAATTCACCCCTCCACTTT

V gene: TRBV28
J gene: TRBJ2-7
D gene: NA
clone size: NA
CDR3 protein: CASSLLIDSDQYEQYF
CDR3 DNA: TGTGCCAGCAGTTTACTCATAGACTCTGATCAATACGAGCAGTACTTC

V gene: TRBV5-1
J gene: TRBJ2-1
D gene: TRBD1
clone size: NA
CDR3 protein: CASSSMGQGALNEQFF
CDR3 DNA: TGCGCCAGCAGCTCGATGGGACAGGGGGCTTTGAATGAGCAGTTCTTC

V gene: TRBV5-1
J gene: TRBJ1-2
D gene: NA
clone size: NA
CDR3 protein: CASSRETNYGYTF
CDR3 DNA: TGCGCCAGCAGTCGGGAAACTAACTATGGCTACACCTTC

V gene: TRBV19
J gene: TRBJ1-4
D gene: TRBD1
clone size: NA
CDR3 protein: CASSIGSTGDREKLFF
CDR3 DNA: TGTGCCAGTAGTATTGGGTCGACAGGGGACCGAGAAAAACTGTTTTTT